The entry below gives a single TCR beta chain sequence along with its context. The data originate from a study of control samples from healthy donors and cancer patients. This table comes from immunoSEQ multiplex PCR, and its TCRdb copy is limited to in-frame clones, with some not included. Found here are about 72,000 clones, roughly 92% of them singletons; the top ten hold more than 5%. Trimming left V 2 bases short and J 6 bases short, with 13 bases between. Germline assignment: CDR1 LGHDT and CDR2 YNNKEL (reference sequence). The CDR3 totals 14 residues. The TCR sequence derives from a woman aged 55-69 years in good health. Sequencing used blood. The chain joins TRBV3-1 (or the pseudogene TRBV3-2) to TRBJ1-1; tentatively, D is TRBD1 (6 bases). DNA for the CDR3: TGTGCCAGCAGCCAAAGACAGGTTTTCTCTGAAGCTTTCTTT. It encodes CASSQRQVFSEAFF.